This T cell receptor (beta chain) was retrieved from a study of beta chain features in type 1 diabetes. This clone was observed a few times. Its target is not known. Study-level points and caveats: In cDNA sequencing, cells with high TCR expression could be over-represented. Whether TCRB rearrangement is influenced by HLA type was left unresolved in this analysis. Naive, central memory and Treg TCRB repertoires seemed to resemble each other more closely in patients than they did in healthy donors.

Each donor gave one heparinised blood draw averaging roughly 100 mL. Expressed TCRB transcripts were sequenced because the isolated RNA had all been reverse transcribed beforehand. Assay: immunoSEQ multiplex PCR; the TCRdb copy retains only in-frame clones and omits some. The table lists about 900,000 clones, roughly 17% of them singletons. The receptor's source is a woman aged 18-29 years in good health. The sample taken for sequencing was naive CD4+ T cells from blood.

CDR3 sequence reads: CASSADRGKETQYF. Here the CDR3 DNA reads TGTGCCAGCAGCGCGGACAGGGGAAAAGAGACCCAGTACTTC. The chain carries TRBV9 and TRBJ2-5; 9 nucleotides match TRBD1. Germline values: CDR1 SGDLS, CDR2 YYNGEE. V lost 3 bases, J lost 3 bases, and 3 bases stayed unmatched. This CDR3 has 14 residues.